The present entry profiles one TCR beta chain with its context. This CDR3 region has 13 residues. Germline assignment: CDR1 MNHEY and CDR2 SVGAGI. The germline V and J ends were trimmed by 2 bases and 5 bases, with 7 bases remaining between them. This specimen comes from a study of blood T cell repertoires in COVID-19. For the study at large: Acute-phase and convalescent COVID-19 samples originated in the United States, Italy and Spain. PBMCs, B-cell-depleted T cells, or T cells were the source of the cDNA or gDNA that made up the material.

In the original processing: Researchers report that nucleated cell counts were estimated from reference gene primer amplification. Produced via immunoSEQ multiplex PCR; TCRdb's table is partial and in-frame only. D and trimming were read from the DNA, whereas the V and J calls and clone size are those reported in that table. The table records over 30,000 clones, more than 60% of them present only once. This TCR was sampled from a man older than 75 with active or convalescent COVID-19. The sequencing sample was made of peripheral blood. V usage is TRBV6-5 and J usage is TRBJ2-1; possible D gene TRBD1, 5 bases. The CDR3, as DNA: TGTGCCAGCAGTTACACACAGGACAATGAGCAGTTCTTC. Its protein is CASSYTQDNEQFF.